Here is one TCR beta chain with its context. The data belong to a study of cytomegalovirus exposure and HLA in healthy donors. PCR involved 60 Vbeta and 13 Jbeta primers. Assay used: immunoSEQ multiplex PCR; TCRdb lists only in-frame clones, some missing. The listing records 150,000 to 200,000 clones. This CDR3 has 14 amino acids. V was clipped by 5 bases and J by 5 bases, with 15 bases between them. Germline V lookup: CDR1 MNHEY, CDR2 SVGAGI. The rearrangement joins TRBV6-5 to TRBJ1-1, with a tentative D call TRBD1 (5 bases). Sequencing used PBMCs. The TCR originated in a boy between 10 and 17 years old in good health and CMV-seronegative. The CDR3 here is CASSPGGAWTEAFF. The CDR3 DNA sequence: TGTGCCAGCAGTCCCGGCGGGGCTTGGACTGAAGCTTTCTTT.